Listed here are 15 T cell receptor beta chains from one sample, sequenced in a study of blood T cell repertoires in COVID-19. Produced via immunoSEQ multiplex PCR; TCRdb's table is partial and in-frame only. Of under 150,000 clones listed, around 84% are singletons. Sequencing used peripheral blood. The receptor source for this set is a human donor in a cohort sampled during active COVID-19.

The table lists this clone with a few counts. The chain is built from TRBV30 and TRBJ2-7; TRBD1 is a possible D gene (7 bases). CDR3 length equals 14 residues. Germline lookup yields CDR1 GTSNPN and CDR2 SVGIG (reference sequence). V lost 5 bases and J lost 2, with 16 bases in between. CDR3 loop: CAWGRGTVTYEQYF. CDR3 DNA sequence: TGTGCCTGGGGCCGCGGGACAGTTACCTACGAGCAGTACTTC.

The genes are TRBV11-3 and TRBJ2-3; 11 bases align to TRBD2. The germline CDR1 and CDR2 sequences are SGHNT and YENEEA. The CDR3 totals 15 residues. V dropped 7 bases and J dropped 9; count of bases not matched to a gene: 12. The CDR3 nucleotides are TGTGCCAGCAAAAGGGGGCTAGCGGGGGGCGGCACGCAGTATTTT. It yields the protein CASKRGLAGGGTQYF.

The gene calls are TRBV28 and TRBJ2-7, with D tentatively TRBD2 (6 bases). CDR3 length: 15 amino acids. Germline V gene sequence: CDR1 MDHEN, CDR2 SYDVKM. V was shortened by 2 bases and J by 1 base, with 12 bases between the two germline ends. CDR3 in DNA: TGTGCCAGCAGTTTACGCCAGGGAGGTTCCTACGAGCAGTACTTC. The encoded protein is CASSLRQGGSYEQYF.

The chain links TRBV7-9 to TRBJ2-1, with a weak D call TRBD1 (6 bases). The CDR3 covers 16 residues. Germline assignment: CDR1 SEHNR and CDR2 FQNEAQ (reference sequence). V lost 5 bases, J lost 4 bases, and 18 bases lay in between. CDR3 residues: CASSPYRDTYYNEQFF. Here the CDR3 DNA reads TGTGCCAGCAGCCCATACCGGGACACGTATTACAATGAGCAGTTCTTC.

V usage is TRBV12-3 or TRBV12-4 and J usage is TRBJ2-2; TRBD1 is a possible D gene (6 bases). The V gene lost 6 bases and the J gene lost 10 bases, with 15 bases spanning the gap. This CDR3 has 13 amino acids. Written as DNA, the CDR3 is TGTGCCAGCAGATGGATCACAGGGAAGGAGCTGTTTTTT. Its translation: CASRWITGKELFF.

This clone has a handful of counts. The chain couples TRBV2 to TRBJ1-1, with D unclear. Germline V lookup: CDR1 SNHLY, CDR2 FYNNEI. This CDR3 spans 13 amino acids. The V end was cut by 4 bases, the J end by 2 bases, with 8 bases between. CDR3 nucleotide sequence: TGTGCCAGCAGTGTGCGGGTTAACACTGAAGCTTTCTTT. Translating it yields CASSVRVNTEAFF.

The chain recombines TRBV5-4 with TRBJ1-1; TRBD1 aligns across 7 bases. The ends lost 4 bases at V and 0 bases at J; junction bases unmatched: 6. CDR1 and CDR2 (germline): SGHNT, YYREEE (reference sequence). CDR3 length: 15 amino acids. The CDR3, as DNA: TGTGCCAGCAGCAAACTACAGGGGTTGAACACTGAAGCTTTCTTT. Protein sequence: CASSKLQGLNTEAFF.

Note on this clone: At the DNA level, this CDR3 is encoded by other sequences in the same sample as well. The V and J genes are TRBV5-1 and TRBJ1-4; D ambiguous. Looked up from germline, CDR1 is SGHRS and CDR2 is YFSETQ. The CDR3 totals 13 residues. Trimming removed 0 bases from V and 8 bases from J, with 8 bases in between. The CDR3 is CASSLGAGEKLFF. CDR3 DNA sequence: TGCGCCAGCAGCTTGGGGGCCGGCGAAAAACTGTTTTTT.

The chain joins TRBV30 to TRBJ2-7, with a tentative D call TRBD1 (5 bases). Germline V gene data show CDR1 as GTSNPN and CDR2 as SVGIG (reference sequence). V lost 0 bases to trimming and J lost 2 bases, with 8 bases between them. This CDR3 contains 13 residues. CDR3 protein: CAWSVGRAYEQYF. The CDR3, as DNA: TGTGCCTGGAGTGTAGGCAGGGCCTACGAGCAGTACTTC.

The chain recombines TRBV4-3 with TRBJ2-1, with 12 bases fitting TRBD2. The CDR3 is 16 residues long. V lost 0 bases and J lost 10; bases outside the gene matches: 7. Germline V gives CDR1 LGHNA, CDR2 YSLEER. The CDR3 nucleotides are TGCGCCAGCAGCCAAGATCTGCAGACTAGCGGGGGAGAGCAGTTCTTC. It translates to CASSQDLQTSGGEQFF.

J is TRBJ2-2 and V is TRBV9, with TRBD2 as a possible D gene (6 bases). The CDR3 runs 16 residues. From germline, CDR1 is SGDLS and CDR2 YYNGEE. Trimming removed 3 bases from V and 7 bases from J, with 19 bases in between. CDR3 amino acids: CASSATGSSVVGELFF. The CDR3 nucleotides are TGTGCCAGCAGCGCGACTGGGTCTAGCGTTGTCGGGGAGCTGTTTTTT.

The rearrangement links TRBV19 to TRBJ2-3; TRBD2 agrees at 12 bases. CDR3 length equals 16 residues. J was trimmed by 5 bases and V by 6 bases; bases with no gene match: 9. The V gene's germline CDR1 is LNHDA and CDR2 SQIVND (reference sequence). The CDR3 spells CASRLTSGGGGDTQYF. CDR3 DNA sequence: TGTGCCAGTAGGTTGACTAGCGGGGGAGGAGGAGATACGCAGTATTTT.

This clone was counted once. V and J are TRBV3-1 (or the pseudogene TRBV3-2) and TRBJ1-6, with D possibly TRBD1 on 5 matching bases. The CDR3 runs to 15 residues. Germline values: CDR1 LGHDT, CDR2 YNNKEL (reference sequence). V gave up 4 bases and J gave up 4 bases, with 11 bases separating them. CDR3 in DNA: TGTGCCAGCAGCCTTGGACGGGGGTATAATTCACCCCTCCACTTT. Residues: CASSLGRGYNSPLHF.

CDR3 residues: CASSGGIQGYTEAFF. The CDR3 DNA reads as TGTGCCAGCAGCGGAGGGATACAGGGCTACACTGAAGCTTTCTTT. The genes are TRBV9 and TRBJ1-1; TRBD1 might be the D (6 bases). Germline V CDR1 and CDR2: SGDLS, YYNGEE. This CDR3 comprises 15 residues. The germline V and J ends were trimmed by 3 bases and 3 bases, with 15 bases remaining between them.

CDR3 sequence reads: CGLAGGHNEQFF. The CDR3 DNA sequence: TGTGGGCTAGCGGGGGGCCACAATGAGCAGTTCTTC. The V gene is TRBV7-5, the J gene TRBJ2-1; the listed D gene, TRBD2, was not tested against the DNA. TRBV7-5 is shown as a pseudogene. The CDR3 has 12 residues.